This T cell receptor beta chain derives from a study of CD8+CD57+ T cells in acquired aplastic anemia. Genomic DNA constituted the template upon which TCR beta VDJ and CDR3 profiling was performed. TCRdb analysed the reads with MiXCR anew, one entry per CDR3 protein. This table has around 200,000 distinct CDR3 sequences, less than 70% appearing once. V was pared by 6 bases and J by 2 bases, with 8 bases of the junction left unmatched. From germline, CDR1 is SQVTM and CDR2 ANQGSEA. The CDR3 covers 15 residues. The sequenced sample consisted of sorted CD4+, CD8+, or CD8+CD57+ T cells (not recorded which) from PBMCs. The J gene is TRBJ2-3, the V gene TRBV29-1; 10 nucleotides match TRBD1. The sequence was collected from a human donor in good health, serving as a control. CDR3 in DNA: TGCAGCGTATTCCCGGGACAGGGGACCACAGATACGCAGTATTTT. This translates into CSVFPGQGTTDTQYF.